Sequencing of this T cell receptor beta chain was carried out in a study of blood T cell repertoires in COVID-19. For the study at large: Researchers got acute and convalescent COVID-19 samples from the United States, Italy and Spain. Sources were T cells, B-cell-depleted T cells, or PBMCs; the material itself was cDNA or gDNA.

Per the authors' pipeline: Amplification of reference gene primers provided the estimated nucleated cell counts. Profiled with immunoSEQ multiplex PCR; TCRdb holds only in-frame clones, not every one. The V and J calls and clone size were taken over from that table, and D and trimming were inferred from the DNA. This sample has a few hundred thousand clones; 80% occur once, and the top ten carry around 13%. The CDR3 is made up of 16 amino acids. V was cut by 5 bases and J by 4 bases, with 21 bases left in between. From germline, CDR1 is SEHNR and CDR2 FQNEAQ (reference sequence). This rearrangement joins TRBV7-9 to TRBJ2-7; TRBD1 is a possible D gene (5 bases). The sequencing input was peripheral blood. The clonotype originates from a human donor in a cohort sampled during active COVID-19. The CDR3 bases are TGTGCCAGCAGCCCATACCTGGGGCTAGTGTCGTACGAGCAGTACTTC. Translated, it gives CASSPYLGLVSYEQYF.